The sequence of this T cell receptor beta chain was determined in a study of OX40 agonist ivuxolimab in advanced cancers. The wider study: All patients had ivuxolimab intravenously every 2 weeks at 0.01 to 10 mg/kg.

The CDR3 extends over 15 amino acids. The V gene's germline CDR1 is SGHRS and CDR2 YFSETQ. Between the trimmed V and J ends, which lost 10 bases and 0 bases, there was a span of 19 bases. Sequencing used immunoSEQ multiplex PCR; TCRdb keeps in-frame clones, though not all of them. The sample lists some 33,000 clones, roughly 87% occurring once. This chain links TRBV5-1 with TRBJ2-5; D unresolved. Here the sequenced sample was CD4+ or CD8+ T cells sorted from blood, taken in a trial of the OX40 agonist ivuxolimab. This clonotype originated in an adult with an advanced solid tumor such as melanoma, head and neck, liver or kidney cancer. CDR3 sequence (DNA): TGCGCCCCGGAAAGGGCCGACGGGTACCAAGAGACCCAGTACTTC. This encodes CAPERADGYQETQYF.